This T cell receptor (beta chain) was identified in a study of cytomegalovirus exposure and HLA in healthy donors. CDR3 length: 15 residues. The V end was cut by 0 bases, the J end by 6 bases, with 15 bases between. CDR1 is LNHNV, CDR2 YYDKDF, per germline (reference sequence). Here immunoSEQ multiplex PCR was the method, and the copy in TCRdb shows in-frame clones only, minus some. The sample contains about 110,000 clones, about 85% of which appear only once. The sample comprised PBMCs. The receptor was derived from a woman in her late teens or twenties in good health and CMV-seronegative. This rearrangement joins TRBV15 to TRBJ2-7, with D possibly matching TRBD2 (5 bases). Here the CDR3 reads CATSRDDRDGGEQYF. CDR3 in DNA: TGTGCCACCAGCAGAGATGATAGGGATGGAGGCGAGCAGTACTTC.